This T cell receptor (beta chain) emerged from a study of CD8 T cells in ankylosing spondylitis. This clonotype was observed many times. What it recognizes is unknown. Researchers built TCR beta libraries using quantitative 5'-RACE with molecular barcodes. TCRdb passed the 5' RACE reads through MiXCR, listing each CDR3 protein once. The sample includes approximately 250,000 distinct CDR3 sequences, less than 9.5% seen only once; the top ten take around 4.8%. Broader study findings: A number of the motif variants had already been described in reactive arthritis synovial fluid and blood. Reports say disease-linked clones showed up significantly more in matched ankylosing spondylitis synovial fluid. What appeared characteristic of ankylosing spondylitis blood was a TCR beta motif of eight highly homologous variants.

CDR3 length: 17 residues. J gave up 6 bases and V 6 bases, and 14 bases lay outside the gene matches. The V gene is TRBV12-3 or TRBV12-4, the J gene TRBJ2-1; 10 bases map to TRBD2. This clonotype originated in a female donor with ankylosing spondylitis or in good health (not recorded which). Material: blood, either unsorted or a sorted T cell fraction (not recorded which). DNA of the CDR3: TGTGCCAGCAGCCAAGGACTAGCGGATCCCCTGGGCAATGAGCAGTTCTTC. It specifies CASSQGLADPLGNEQFF.